The 22 T cell receptor beta chains below come from one sample, sequenced in a study of CD8+ T cells in alopecia areata. Reverse transcription of extracted RNA yielded cDNA, which provided the sequencing template. Sequencing was performed with immunoSEQ multiplex PCR; in TCRdb, only in-frame clones are kept and a portion is missing. The sample carries about 190,000 clones, 60% recorded once. Treatment meaning: oral pan-JAK inhibitor, 5-10 mg twice daily. Sequencing used CD4+ T cells sorted from blood, obtained at week 24, from a patient treated with tofacitinib. The receptors stem from a human donor with alopecia areata.

In the case of this clone: This specimen includes other DNA sequences encoding the same CDR3. The chain employs TRBV29-1 and TRBJ2-7, with 9 bases aligning to TRBD1. This CDR3 is 14 amino acids long. The ends lost 4 bases at V and 2 bases at J; junction bases unmatched: 6. The germline V gene encodes CDR1 SQVTM and CDR2 ANQGSEA. The CDR3, as DNA: TGCAGCGTTGCCCCGCGACAGGGGGCCTACGAGCAGTACTTC. This translates into CSVAPRQGAYEQYF.

The chain recombines TRBV9 with TRBJ1-2; D uncertain. Trimming shortened V by 0 bases and J by 0 bases, and 6 bases separated the two germline ends. This CDR3 is built from 14 residues. In germline, CDR1 is SGDLS, CDR2 YYNGEE. The CDR3 nucleotides read TGTGCCAGCAGCGTAGCTGAAGCTAACTATGGCTACACCTTC. This encodes CASSVAEANYGYTF.

This rearrangement joins TRBV29-1 to TRBJ1-1; 8 bases are a match to TRBD1. Germline V gives CDR1 SQVTM, CDR2 ANQGSEA. This CDR3 spans 12 amino acids. The trim removed 8 bases at V and 4 bases at J, leaving 6 bases unmatched. The CDR3 DNA reads as TGCAGCTCATACAGGGGGAGCACTGAAGCTTTCTTT. This codes for CSSYRGSTEAFF.

The V and J genes are TRBV7-3 and TRBJ2-7; D unclear. Germline V gene data show CDR1 as SGHTA and CDR2 as FQGTGA. CDR3 length: 13 residues. Trimming cost V 2 bases and J 4 bases, with 9 bases left between them. The CDR3 reads CASSLGQPYEQYF. In DNA, the CDR3 is TGTGCCAGCAGCTTAGGGCAGCCTTACGAGCAGTACTTC.

This rearrangement joins TRBV29-1 to TRBJ2-2; 9 nucleotides agree with TRBD2. This CDR3 region has 15 residues. The ends lost 7 bases at V and 6 bases at J; junction bases unmatched: 12. Germline-derived CDR1 and CDR2 are SQVTM and ANQGSEA. The CDR3 protein is CSAVPPAGGPGELFF. The CDR3 DNA reads as TGCAGCGCCGTCCCCCCAGCGGGGGGACCCGGGGAGCTGTTTTTT.

The chain recombines TRBV6-1 with TRBJ2-5; 7 bases fit TRBD1. CDR1 is MNHNS and CDR2 is SASEGT in the germline V gene. V trimming: 1 base; J trimming: 4 bases; junction bases outside the gene matches: 0. The CDR3 covers 13 residues. Written as DNA, the CDR3 is TGTGCCAGCAGTGAAGGGACAGGAGAGACCCAGTACTTC. It specifies CASSEGTGETQYF.

This chain joins TRBV30 and TRBJ2-7; D is possibly TRBD1 or TRBD2 (5 bases each). V dropped 0 bases and J dropped 6 bases, with 15 bases sitting between them. The V gene's germline CDR1 is GTSNPN and CDR2 SVGIG (reference sequence). This CDR3 has 14 residues. In DNA, the CDR3 is TGTGCCTGGAGTGTACGGACATTCGGAGGCGAGCAGTACTTC. As protein: CAWSVRTFGGEQYF.

The chain combines TRBV20-1 with TRBJ1-1; a weak D match, TRBD1 (5 bases). The V end was cut by 5 bases, the J end by 12 bases, with 16 bases between. CDR1 DFQATT and CDR2 SNEGSKA come from the germline V gene (reference sequence). CDR3 size: 11 residues. The CDR3 region is CSALQALDSFF. For the CDR3, the DNA is TGCAGTGCTTTACAGGCCCTTGATTCTTTCTTT.

J is TRBJ2-6 and V is TRBV29-1; no reliable D call. CDR1 is SQVTM and CDR2 is ANQGSEA in the germline V gene. There are 15 residues in the CDR3. V gave up 3 bases and J gave up 0 bases, with 9 bases separating them. The CDR3 loop reads CSVDGQLSGANVLTF. CDR3 sequence (DNA): TGCAGCGTTGACGGGCAGCTCTCTGGGGCCAACGTCCTGACTTTC.

The chain joins TRBV29-1 to TRBJ2-7; possible D gene TRBD1, 6 bases. The CDR3 runs to 11 residues. Deletions cut 4 bases from V and 7 bases from J, with 11 bases between. Germline V gene data show CDR1 as SQVTM and CDR2 as ANQGSEA. CDR3 region: CSVVRGLEQYF. The CDR3 bases are TGCAGCGTTGTAAGGGGGTTGGAGCAGTACTTC.

The chain couples TRBV7-2 to TRBJ2-7; 9 bases align to TRBD1. This CDR3 spans 15 amino acids. CDR1 is SGHTA, CDR2 FQGNSA, per germline. V was pared by 3 bases and J by 3 bases, with 6 bases of the junction left unmatched. DNA of the CDR3: TGTGCCAGCAGCTTCTACGGGACAGGGCTCTACGAGCAGTACTTC. This sequence encodes CASSFYGTGLYEQYF.

The sample holds a few counts of this clone. This chain joins TRBV7-2 and TRBJ1-1; D uncertain. Germline CDR1 and CDR2: SGHTA and FQGNSA. V was pared by 3 bases and J by 1 base, with 9 bases between. The CDR3 spans 14 residues. In nucleotides, the CDR3 is TGTGCCAGCAGCTTGAAAAGGGCGAACACTGAAGCTTTCTTT. It translates to CASSLKRANTEAFF.

The V call is TRBV29-1, the J call TRBJ1-1, with D perhaps matching TRBD1 (6 bases). Deletions cut 6 bases from V and 9 bases from J, with 11 bases between. The CDR3 consists of 10 residues. Germline loops: CDR1 SQVTM, CDR2 ANQGSEA. DNA for the CDR3: TGCAGCGTCGGGGACACAAAAGCTTTCTTT. This sequence encodes CSVGDTKAFF.

The rearrangement joins TRBV29-1 to TRBJ2-3; 7 bases fit TRBD2. This CDR3 has 18 amino acids. CDR1 is SQVTM and CDR2 is ANQGSEA in the germline V gene. Losses at the gene ends were 2 bases for V and 2 bases for J; bases not matched to a gene: 16. The CDR3 DNA reads as TGCAGCGTTGAATATCCGGCGGGGGTACCTCATCCCACAGATACGCAGTATTTT. It specifies CSVEYPAGVPHPTDTQYF.

This chain joins TRBV30 and TRBJ2-2; TRBD1 matches 8 bases. Germline V gene data show CDR1 as GTSNPN and CDR2 as SVGIG (reference sequence). With V trimmed by 2 bases and J by 6 bases, 8 bases remained unmatched. CDR3 length: 15 residues. The CDR3 reads CAWSLGAGGSGELFF. The CDR3 coding sequence is TGTGCCTGGAGTCTAGGGGCAGGGGGCTCCGGGGAGCTGTTTTTT.

The sample holds a few counts of this clone. In DNA, the CDR3 is TGTGCCAGCAGTCCCCCCAGGGCTCATGCCTACGAGCAGTACTTC. Translation gives CASSPPRAHAYEQYF. The chain couples TRBV6-5 to TRBJ2-7; D is possibly TRBD1 (5 bases). Germline CDR1 reads MNHEY; CDR2 reads SVGAGI. V lost 5 bases to trimming and J lost 2 bases, with 16 bases between them. The CDR3 has 15 amino acids.

This clone was seen just once. The same CDR3 can be traced to other DNA sequences in this sample. V and J are TRBV27 and TRBJ1-1; no firm D call. The germline V and J ends were trimmed by 3 bases and 0 bases, with 5 bases remaining between them. The CDR3 has 13 residues. Germline V CDR1 and CDR2: MNHEY, SMNVEV (reference sequence). CDR3 sequence (DNA): TGTGCCAGCAGTTTGGGGATGAACACTGAAGCTTTCTTT. Translating gives CASSLGMNTEAFF.

The sample holds a few counts of this clone. The V call is TRBV11-2, the J call TRBJ1-6, with 7 nucleotides matching TRBD1. V was pared by 5 bases and J by 9 bases, with 13 bases of the junction left unmatched. CDR3 length equals 16 residues. CDR1 and CDR2 (germline): SGHAT, FQNNGV. In nucleotides, the CDR3 is TGTGCCAGCAGCCGCGGATTGACAGGGTTTAGTTCACCCCTCCACTTT. It codes for CASSRGLTGFSSPLHF.

This clone was found a few times. The chain combines TRBV5-6 with TRBJ1-2; D unclear. This CDR3 is built from 15 residues. V lost 6 bases and J 5 bases, leaving 20 bases between the germline ends. Germline assignment: CDR1 SGHDT and CDR2 YYEEEE. CDR3 protein: CASTRPESIPYGYTF. CDR3 DNA: TGTGCCAGCACAAGGCCGGAGTCCATCCCTTATGGCTACACCTTC.

The V gene is TRBV2, the J gene TRBJ2-3; no firm D call. The CDR3 has 13 residues. CDR1 and CDR2 from the germline V gene are SNHLY and FYNNEI. V was pared by 3 bases and J by 12 bases, with 16 bases between. In DNA, the CDR3 is TGTGCCAGCAGTGAGCCCAGAGAGCTAGGCCAGTATTTT. Translating gives CASSEPRELGQYF.

On this clone itself: Other DNA sequences in the same sample also yield this CDR3. The rearrangement uses TRBV7-2 and TRBJ2-1, with TRBD2 identical over 9 bases. The J segment lost 10 bases and the V segment lost 2 bases, leaving 9 bases of the junction unmatched. Germline loops: CDR1 SGHTA, CDR2 FQGNSA. This CDR3 comprises 15 residues. The CDR3 DNA reads TGTGCCAGCAGCTTAACGAGCGGGGGGTTGAACGAGCAGTTCTTC. Protein: CASSLTSGGLNEQFF.

The count of this clone is one. CDR3 coding DNA: TGTGCCTGGGGCTATCCTAACTATGGCTACACCTTC. It yields the protein CAWGYPNYGYTF. The chain has TRBV30 and TRBJ1-2; the D is unclear. CDR1 is GTSNPN, CDR2 SVGIG, per germline (reference sequence). V dropped 5 bases and J dropped 0 bases, with 7 bases sitting between them. This CDR3 has 12 amino acids.